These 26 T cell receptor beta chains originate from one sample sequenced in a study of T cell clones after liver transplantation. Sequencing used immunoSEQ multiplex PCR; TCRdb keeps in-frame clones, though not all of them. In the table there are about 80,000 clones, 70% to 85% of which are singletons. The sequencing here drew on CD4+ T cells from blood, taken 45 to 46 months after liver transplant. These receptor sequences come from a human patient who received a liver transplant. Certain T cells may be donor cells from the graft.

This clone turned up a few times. CDR3 in DNA: TGCGCCAGCAGACCACAAGGCGGGTCCCAAGATACGCAGTATTTT. This translates into CASRPQGGSQDTQYF. The rearrangement links TRBV5-1 to TRBJ2-3; tentative D call: TRBD2 (5 bases). The CDR3 totals 15 residues. The V and J ends lost 5 bases and 5 bases respectively, with 18 bases between them. CDR1 and CDR2 from the germline V gene are SGHRS and YFSETQ. Full variable domain (outside the CDR3, taken from reference TRBV5-1 and TRBJ2-3): KAGVTQTPRYLIKTRGQQVTLSCSPISGHRSVSWYQQTPGQGLQFLFEYFSETQRNKGNFPGRFSGRQFSNSRSEMNVSTLELGDSALYLCASRPQGGSQDTQYFGPGTRLTVL.

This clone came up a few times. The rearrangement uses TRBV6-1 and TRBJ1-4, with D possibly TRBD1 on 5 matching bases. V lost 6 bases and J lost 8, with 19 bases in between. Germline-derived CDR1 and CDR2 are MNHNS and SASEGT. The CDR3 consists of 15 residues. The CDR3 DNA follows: TGTGCCAGCAGAGCAAATCGGGGGGTTGGGGAAAAACTGTTTTTT. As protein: CASRANRGVGEKLFF.

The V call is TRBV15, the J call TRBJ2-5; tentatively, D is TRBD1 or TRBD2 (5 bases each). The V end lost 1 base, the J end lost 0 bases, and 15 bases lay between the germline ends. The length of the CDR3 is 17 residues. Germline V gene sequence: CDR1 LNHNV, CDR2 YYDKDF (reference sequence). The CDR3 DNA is TGTGCCACCAGCAGAGTGGGGGTAGGCAGAGACCAAGAGACCCAGTACTTC. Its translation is CATSRVGVGRDQETQYF.

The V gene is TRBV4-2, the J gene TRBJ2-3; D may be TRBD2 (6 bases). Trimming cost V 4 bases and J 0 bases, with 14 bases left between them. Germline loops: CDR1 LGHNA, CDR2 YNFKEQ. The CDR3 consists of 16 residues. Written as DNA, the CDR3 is TGTGCCAGCAGCCGATACCTTGGGGGGAGCACAGATACGCAGTATTTT. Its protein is CASSRYLGGSTDTQYF.

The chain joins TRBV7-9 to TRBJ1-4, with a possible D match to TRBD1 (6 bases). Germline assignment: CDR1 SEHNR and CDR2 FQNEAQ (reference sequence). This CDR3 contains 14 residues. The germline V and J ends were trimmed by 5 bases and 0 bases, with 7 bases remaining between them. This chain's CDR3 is CASSNRATNEKLFF. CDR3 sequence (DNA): TGTGCCAGCAGCAACAGGGCAACTAATGAAAAACTGTTTTTT.

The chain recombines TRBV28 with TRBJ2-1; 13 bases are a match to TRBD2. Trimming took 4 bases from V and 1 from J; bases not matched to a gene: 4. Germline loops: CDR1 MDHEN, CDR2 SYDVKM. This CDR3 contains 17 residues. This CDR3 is CASSSMTSGRSYNEQFF. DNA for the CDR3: TGTGCCAGCAGTTCGATGACTAGCGGGAGGTCCTACAATGAGCAGTTCTTC.

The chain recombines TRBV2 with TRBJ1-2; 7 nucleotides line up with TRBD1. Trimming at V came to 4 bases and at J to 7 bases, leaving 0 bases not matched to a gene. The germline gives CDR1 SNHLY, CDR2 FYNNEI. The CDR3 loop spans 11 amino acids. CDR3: CASSGDSGYTF. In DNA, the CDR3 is TGTGCCAGCAGTGGGGACAGTGGCTACACCTTC.

CDR3 coding DNA: TGCGCCAGCAGCCAAGAGGTTTCAGAGACCCAGTACTTC. Translating it yields CASSQEVSETQYF. This chain links TRBV4-1 with TRBJ2-5, with D unresolved. Germline CDR1 and CDR2: MGHRA and YSYEKL. V dropped 0 bases and J dropped 4 bases, with 6 bases sitting between them. The CDR3 contains 13 residues.

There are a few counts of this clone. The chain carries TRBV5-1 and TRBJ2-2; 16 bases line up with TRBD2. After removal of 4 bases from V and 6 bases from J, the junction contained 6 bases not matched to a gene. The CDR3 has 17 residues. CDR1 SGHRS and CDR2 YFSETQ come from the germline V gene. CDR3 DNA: TGCGCCAGCAGCCCGGGACTAGCGGGAGGGTTGGCCGGGGAGCTGTTTTTT. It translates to CASSPGLAGGLAGELFF.

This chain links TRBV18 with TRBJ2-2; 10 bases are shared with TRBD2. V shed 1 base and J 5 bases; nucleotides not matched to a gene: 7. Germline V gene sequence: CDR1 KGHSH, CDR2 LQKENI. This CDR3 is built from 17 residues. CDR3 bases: TGTGCCAGCTCACCACGTCCTAGCGGGAGTGGTACCGGGGAGCTGTTTTTT. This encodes CASSPRPSGSGTGELFF.

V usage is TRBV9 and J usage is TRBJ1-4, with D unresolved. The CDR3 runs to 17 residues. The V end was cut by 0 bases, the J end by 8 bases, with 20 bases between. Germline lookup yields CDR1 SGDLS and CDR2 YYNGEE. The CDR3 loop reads CASSVGSKGMNGEKLFF. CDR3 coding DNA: TGTGCCAGCAGCGTAGGAAGTAAGGGAATGAATGGAGAAAAACTGTTTTTT.

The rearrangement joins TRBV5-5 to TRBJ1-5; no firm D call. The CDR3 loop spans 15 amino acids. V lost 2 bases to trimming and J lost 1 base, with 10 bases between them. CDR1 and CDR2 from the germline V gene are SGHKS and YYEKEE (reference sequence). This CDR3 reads CASSFEYRSNQPQHF. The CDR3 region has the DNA TGTGCCAGCAGCTTTGAGTATCGGAGCAATCAGCCCCAGCATTTT.

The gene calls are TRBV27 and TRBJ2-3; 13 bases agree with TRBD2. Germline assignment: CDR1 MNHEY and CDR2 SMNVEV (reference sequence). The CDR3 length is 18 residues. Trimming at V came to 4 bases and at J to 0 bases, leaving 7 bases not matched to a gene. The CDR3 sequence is CASSSRLAGGPSTDTQYF. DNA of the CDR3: TGTGCCAGCAGTTCTCGACTAGCGGGAGGCCCCAGCACAGATACGCAGTATTTT.

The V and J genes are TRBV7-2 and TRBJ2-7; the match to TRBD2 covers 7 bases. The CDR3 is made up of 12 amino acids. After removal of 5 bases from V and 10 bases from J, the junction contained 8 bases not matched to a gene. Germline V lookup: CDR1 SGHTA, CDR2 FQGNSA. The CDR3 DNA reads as TGTGCCAGCAGCCCCGCCGGGGGGAGTCAGTACTTC. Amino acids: CASSPAGGSQYF. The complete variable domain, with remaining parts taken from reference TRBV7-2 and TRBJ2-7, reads GAGVSQSPSNKVTEKGKDVELRCDPISGHTALYWYRQSLGQGLEFLIYFQGNSAPDKSGLPSDRFSAERTGGSVSTLTIQRTQQEDSAVYLCASSPAGGSQYFGPGTRLTVT.

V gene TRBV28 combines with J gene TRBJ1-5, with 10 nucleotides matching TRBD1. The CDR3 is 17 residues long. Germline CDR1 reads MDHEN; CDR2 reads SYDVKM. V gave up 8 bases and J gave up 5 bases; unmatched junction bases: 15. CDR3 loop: CASSSLGPTGGDQPQHF. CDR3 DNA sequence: TGTGCCAGCTCCTCACTTGGCCCGACAGGGGGCGATCAGCCCCAGCATTTT. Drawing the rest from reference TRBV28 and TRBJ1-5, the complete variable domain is DVKVTQSSRYLVKRTGEKVFLECVQDMDHENMFWYRQDPGLGLRLIYFSYDVKMKEKGDIPEGYSVSREKKERFSLILESASTNQTSMYLCASSSLGPTGGDQPQHFGDGTRLSIL.

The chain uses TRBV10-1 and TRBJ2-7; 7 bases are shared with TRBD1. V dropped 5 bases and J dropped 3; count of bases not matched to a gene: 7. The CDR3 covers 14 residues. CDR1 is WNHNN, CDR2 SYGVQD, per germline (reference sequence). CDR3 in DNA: TGCGCCAGCAGTCCTGGGGACAGAAACTACGAGCAGTACTTC. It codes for CASSPGDRNYEQYF.

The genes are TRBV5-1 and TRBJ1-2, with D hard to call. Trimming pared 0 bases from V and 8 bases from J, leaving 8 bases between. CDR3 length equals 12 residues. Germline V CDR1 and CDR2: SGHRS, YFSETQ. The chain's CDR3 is CASSLVGYGYTF. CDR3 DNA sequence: TGCGCCAGCAGCTTGGTGGGGTACGGCTACACCTTC.

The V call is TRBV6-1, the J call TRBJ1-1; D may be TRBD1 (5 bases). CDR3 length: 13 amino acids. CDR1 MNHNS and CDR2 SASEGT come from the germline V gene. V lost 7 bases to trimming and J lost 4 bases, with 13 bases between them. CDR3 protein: CASMGQRGTEAFF. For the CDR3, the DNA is TGTGCCAGCATGGGTCAGAGGGGCACTGAAGCTTTCTTT.

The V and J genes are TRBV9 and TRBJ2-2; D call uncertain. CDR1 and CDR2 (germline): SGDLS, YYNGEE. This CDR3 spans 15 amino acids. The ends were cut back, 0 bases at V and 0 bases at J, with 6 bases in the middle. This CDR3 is CASSVGQANTGELFF. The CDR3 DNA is TGTGCCAGCAGCGTAGGGCAAGCGAACACCGGGGAGCTGTTTTTT.

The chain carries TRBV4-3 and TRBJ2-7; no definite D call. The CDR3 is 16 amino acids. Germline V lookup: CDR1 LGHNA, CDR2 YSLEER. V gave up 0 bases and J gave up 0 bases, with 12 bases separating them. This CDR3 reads CASSQERRGFSYEQYF. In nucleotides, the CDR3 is TGCGCCAGCAGCCAAGAAAGACGCGGTTTCTCCTACGAGCAGTACTTC.

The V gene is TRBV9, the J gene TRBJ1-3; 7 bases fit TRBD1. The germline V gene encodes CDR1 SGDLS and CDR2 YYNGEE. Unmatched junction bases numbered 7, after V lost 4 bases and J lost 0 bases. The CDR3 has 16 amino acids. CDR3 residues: CASSLEDRNSGNTIYF. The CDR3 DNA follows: TGTGCCAGCAGCCTAGAGGACAGGAACTCTGGAAACACCATATATTTT.

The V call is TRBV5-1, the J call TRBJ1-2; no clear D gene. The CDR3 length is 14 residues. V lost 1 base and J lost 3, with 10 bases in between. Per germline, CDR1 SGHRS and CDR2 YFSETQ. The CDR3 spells CASSLLEGYYGYTF. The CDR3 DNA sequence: TGCGCCAGCAGCTTGTTGGAGGGCTACTATGGCTACACCTTC. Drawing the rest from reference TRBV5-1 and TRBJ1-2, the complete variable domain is KAGVTQTPRYLIKTRGQQVTLSCSPISGHRSVSWYQQTPGQGLQFLFEYFSETQRNKGNFPGRFSGRQFSNSRSEMNVSTLELGDSALYLCASSLLEGYYGYTFGSGTRLTVV.

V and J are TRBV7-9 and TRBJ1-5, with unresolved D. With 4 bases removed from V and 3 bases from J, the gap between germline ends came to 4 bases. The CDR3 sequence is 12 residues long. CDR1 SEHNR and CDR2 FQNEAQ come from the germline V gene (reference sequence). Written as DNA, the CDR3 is TGTGCCAGCAGCTCTCTCAATCAGCCCCAGCATTTT. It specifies CASSSLNQPQHF.

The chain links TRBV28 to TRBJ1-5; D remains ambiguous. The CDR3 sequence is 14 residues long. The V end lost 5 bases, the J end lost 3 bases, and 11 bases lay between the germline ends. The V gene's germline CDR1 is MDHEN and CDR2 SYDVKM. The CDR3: CASSLPRPNQPQHF. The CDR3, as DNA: TGTGCCAGCAGTCTCCCCCGGCCCAATCAGCCCCAGCATTTT.

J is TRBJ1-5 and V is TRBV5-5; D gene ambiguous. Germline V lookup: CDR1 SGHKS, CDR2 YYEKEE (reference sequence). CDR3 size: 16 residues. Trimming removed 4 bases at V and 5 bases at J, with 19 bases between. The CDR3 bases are TGTGCCAGCAGCCCGCCCCCAGGTCTGGCCGATCAGCCCCAGCATTTT. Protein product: CASSPPPGLADQPQHF.

In DNA form, the CDR3 reads TGCAGCGTTGGATTTGGACAAAACGAGCAGTACTTC. Translated: CSVGFGQNEQYF. The chain carries TRBV29-1 and TRBJ2-7, with D tentatively TRBD1 (5 bases). The CDR3 spans 12 residues. Germline-derived CDR1 and CDR2 are SQVTM and ANQGSEA. The V gene lost 4 bases and the J gene lost 5 bases, with 12 bases spanning the gap.